This TCR beta chain was retrieved from a study of cytomegalovirus exposure and HLA in healthy donors. The PCR contained 60 Vbeta and 13 Jbeta primers. Repertoires were generated with immunoSEQ multiplex PCR, while TCRdb's copy carries only in-frame clones and drops some. The sample shows some 130,000 clones, less than 80% of them seen only once. The TCR comes from a man between 40 and 49 years old in good health and CMV-seropositive. The source material was PBMCs.

The CDR3 DNA sequence: TGTGCCAGCAGTTACAGGGGTATGGGCACTGAAGCTTTCTTT. This gives the protein CASSYRGMGTEAFF. The chain has TRBV6-5 and TRBJ1-1, with D perhaps TRBD1 (5 bases). This CDR3 is built from 14 residues. Germline values: CDR1 MNHEY, CDR2 SVGAGI. With 2 bases removed from V and 4 bases from J, the gap between germline ends came to 11 bases.